This section outlines one TCR beta chain sequence together with its context. Its specificity is unknown. This CDR3 region has 15 residues. Trimming shortened V by 5 bases and J by 2 bases, and 15 bases separated the two germline ends. From germline, CDR1 is SGHTA and CDR2 FQGTGA. The PCR had 60 Vbeta and 13 Jbeta primers. Generated by immunoSEQ multiplex PCR, the TCRdb table keeps only in-frame clones and is missing some. The sample records 98,000 or so clones, 78% being singletons. The entry originates in a study of cytomegalovirus exposure and HLA in healthy donors. The wider study: Out of roughly 170 million T cells, an earlier analysis found 117 million unique TCR beta sequences in total. Study-level results: Later findings reportedly placed an Asian-associated ancestry cluster below the approximately 670-donor mean for N-insertions. HLA-A and HLA-B allele assignments for most subjects were reportedly predicted accurately using TCR beta sequences.

The V gene is TRBV7-3, the J gene TRBJ2-5; weak D call: TRBD2 (5 bases). The sequenced sample was PBMCs. This receptor was identified in a woman between 40 and 55 years old in good health and CMV-seronegative. CDR3 sequence (DNA): TGTGCCAGCAGCCCGATGACGGGGTATCAAGAGACCCAGTACTTC. Its translation is CASSPMTGYQETQYF.